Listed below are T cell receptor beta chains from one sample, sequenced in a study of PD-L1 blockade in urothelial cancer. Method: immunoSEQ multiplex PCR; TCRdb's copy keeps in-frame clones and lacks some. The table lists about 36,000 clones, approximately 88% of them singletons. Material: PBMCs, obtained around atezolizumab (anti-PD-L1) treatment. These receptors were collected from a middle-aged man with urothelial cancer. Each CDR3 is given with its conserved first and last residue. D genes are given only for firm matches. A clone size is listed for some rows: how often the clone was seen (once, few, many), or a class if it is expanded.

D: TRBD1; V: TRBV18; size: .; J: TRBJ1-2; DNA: TGTGCCAGCTCACCGCCGGCCGAGGGGGCTGGCTACACCTTC; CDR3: CASSPPAEGAGYTF
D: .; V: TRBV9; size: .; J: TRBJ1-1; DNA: TGTGCCAGCAGCGAACTCACGAACACTGAAGCTTTCTTT; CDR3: CASSELTNTEAFF
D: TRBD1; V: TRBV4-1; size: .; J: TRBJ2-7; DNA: TGCGCCAGCAGCCAAGGTGCGGGACAGGGAGTAAGAGCTGCCTACGAGCAGTACTTC; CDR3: CASSQGAGQGVRAAYEQYF
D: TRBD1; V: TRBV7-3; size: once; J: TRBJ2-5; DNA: TGTCCCCCCCGGCAGGGGGACGGGTTTAAACGAAAAGAGACCCAGTACTTC; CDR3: CPPRQGDGFKRKETQYF
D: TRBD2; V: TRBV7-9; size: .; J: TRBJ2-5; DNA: TGTGCCAGCAGCTTCACGACCGGGGGGGAAGAGACCCAGTACTTC; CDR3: CASSFTTGGEETQYF
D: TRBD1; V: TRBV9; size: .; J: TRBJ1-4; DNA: TGTGCCAGCAGCGTAGAGGACAGGGGGCGTGAAAAACTGTTTTTT; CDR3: CASSVEDRGREKLFF
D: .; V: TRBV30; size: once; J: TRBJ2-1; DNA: TGTGCCTGGATTAGCATCAGCGGAGGCGGGAATGAGCAGTTCTTC; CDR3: CAWISISGGGNEQFF
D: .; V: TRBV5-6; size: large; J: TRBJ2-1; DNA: TGTGCCAGCAGCTTGGGGACATGGGAAATCCCCTACAATGAGCAGTTCTTC; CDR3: CASSLGTWEIPYNEQFF
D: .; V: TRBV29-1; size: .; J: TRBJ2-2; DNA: TGCAGCGTTGAAGGACAGCGCACCGGGGAGCTGTTTTTT; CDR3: CSVEGQRTGELFF
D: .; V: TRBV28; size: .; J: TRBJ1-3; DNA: TGTGCCAGCACCTCGGCGACAGCTGCTGGAAACACCATATATTTT; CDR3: CASTSATAAGNTIYF
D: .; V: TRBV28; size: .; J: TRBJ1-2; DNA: TGTGCCAGCAGTCTGCTCGGGGTGGCCTATGGCTACACCTTC; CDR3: CASSLLGVAYGYTF
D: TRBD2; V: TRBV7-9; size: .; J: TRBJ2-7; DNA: TGTGCCAGCAGCTTAGGTAGGACTAGCGGTGACTACGAGCAGTACTTC; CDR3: CASSLGRTSGDYEQYF
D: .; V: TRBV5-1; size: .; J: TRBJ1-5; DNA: TGCGCCAGCAGCGTCAGTAGCAATCAGCCCCAGCATTTT; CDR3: CASSVSSNQPQHF
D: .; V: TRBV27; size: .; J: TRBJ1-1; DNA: TGTGCCAGCAGGGCGGTGACAGGCCCTTGGGTAGCTTTCTTT; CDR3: CASRAVTGPWVAFF
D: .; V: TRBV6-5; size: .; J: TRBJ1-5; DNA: TGTGCCAGCAGTTACGGACAGAACAATCAGCCCCAGCATTTT; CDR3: CASSYGQNNQPQHF
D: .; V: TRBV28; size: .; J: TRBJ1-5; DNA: TGTGCCAGCAGTTTTCCGGGTGGAAATCAGCCCCAGCATTTT; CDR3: CASSFPGGNQPQHF
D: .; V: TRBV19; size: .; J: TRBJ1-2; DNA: TGTGCCAGTAGTAGCTTGGACAGCTTTAACTATGGCTACACCTTC; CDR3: CASSSLDSFNYGYTF
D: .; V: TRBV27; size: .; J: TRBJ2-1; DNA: TGTGCCAGCAGATCCTACCCCGGACAAAATGAGCAGTTCTTC; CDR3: CASRSYPGQNEQFF
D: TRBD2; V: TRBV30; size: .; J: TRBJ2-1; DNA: TGTGCCCGGACGACTAGCGGGGCCAATGAGCAGTTCTTC; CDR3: CARTTSGANEQFF
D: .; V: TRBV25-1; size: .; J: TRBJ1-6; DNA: TGTGCCAGCAAACAGTGGGCGCCCCAAGCCACTAATTCACCCCTCCACTTT; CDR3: CASKQWAPQATNSPLHF
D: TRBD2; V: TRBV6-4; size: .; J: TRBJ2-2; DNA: TGTGCCAGCAGAAAGACCTTAGCGGGAGCTGCCGGGGAGCTGTTTTTT; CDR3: CASRKTLAGAAGELFF
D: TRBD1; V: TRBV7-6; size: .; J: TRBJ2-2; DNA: TGTGCCAGCAGCCAGTCCGACAGGGTTCGCACCGGGGAGCTGTTTTTT; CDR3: CASSQSDRVRTGELFF
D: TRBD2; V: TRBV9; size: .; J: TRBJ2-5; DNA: TGTGCCACCAGCAAAGGTAGCGGGGGACTGGGGGAGACCCAGTACTTC; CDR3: CATSKGSGGLGETQYF
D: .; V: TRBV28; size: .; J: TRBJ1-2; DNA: TGTGCCAGCCTTACAGGGATATATGGCTACACCTTC; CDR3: CASLTGIYGYTF
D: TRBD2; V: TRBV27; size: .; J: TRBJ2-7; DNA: TGTGCCAGCAGTTTACGCCCCGGGAGGTCCTACGAGCAGTACTTC; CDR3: CASSLRPGRSYEQYF
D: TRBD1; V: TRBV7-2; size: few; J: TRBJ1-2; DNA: TGTGCCAGCAGCGCTAAACAGGGGGCCTACGGCTACACCTTC; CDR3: CASSAKQGAYGYTF
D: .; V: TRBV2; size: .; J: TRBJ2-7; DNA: TGTGCCAGCCATGGGGGCAGGGAATCCTACGAGCAGTACTTC; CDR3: CASHGGRESYEQYF
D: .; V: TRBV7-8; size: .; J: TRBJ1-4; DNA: TGTGCCAGCAGCTTAGTATCCGAAAAACTGTTTTTT; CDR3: CASSLVSEKLFF
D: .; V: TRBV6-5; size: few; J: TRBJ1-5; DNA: TGTGCCAGCAGTGGTCGCAGGGAGGGTCAGCCCCAGCATTTT; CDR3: CASSGRREGQPQHF
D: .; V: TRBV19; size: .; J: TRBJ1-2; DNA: TGTGCCAGTAGTATTCGGCAGGGTCGGTTCGGGGGCTATGGCTACACCTTC; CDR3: CASSIRQGRFGGYGYTF
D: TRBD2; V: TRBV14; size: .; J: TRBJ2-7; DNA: TGTGCCAGCAGGGGGACTAGTTCCTACGAGCAGTACTTC; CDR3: CASRGTSSYEQYF
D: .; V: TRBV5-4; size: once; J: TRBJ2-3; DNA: TGTGCCAGCAGCTTCCAGGGCACAGATACGCAGTATTTT; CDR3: CASSFQGTDTQYF
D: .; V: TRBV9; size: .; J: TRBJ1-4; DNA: TGTGCCAGCAGCGTAGACATGGGGCCTGAAAAACTGTTTTTT; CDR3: CASSVDMGPEKLFF
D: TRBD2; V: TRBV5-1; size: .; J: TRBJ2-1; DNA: TGCGCCAGCAGCTCACCGGGACTAGCGGACAATGAGCAGTTCTTC; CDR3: CASSSPGLADNEQFF
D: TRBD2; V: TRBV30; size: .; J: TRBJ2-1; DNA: TGTGCCTGGGCTGGGAGGGCTAGCGCTAGGGGCAATGAGCAGTTCTTC; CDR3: CAWAGRASARGNEQFF
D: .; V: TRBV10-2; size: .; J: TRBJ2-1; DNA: .; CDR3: CASILELFGRDSYNEQFF
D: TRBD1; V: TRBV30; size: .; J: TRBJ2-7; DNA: TGTGCCTGGGGAAAGACAGGGTGGTACGACGAGCAGTACTTC; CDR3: CAWGKTGWYDEQYF
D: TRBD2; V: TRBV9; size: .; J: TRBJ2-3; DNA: TGTGCCAGCAGCCCAGGACTAGCGGGATCTTCAGATACGCAGTATTTT; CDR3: CASSPGLAGSSDTQYF
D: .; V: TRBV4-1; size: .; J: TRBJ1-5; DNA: TGCGCCAGCAGCCAAGGGGGCCGAAATCAGCCCCAGCATTTT; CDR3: CASSQGGRNQPQHF
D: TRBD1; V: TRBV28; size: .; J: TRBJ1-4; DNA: TGTGCCAGCATTGAGGGGGGACAGGGGGCGCGGAGTGAAAAACTGTTTTTT; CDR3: CASIEGGQGARSEKLFF
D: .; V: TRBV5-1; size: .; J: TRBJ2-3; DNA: TGCGCCAGCAGCTTGGCTGGCCCGAGCACAGATACGCAGTATTTT; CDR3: CASSLAGPSTDTQYF
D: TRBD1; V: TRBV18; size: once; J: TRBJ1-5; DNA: TGTGCCAGCTCACCAGACCGGACAGGGAATCAGCCCCAGCATTTT; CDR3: CASSPDRTGNQPQHF
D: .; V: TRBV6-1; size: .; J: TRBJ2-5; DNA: TGTGCCAGCGATCGCAGGGGCGAAAGAGAGACCCAGTACTTC; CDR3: CASDRRGERETQYF
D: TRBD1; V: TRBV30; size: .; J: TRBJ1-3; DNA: TGTGCCTGGAATCCGGGACAGGGATACACCATATATTTT; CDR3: CAWNPGQGYTIYF
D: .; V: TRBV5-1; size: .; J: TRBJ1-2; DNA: TGCGCCAGCAGCCTACAGGGCGGTGGCCACACCTTC; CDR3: CASSLQGGGHTF
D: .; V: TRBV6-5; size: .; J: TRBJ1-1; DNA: TGTGCCAGCAGTACACAGAGGAACACTGAAGCTTTCTTT; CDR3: CASSTQRNTEAFF
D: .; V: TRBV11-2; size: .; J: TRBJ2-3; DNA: TGTGCCAGCAGGAACCGAAGAGCGGGACAAGCAGATACGCAGTATTTT; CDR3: CASRNRRAGQADTQYF
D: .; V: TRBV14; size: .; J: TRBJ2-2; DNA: TGTGCCAGCAGCCAAGTAATAGCCGGGGAGCTGTTTTTT; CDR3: CASSQVIAGELFF
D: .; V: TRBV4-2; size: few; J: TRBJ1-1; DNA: TGTGCCAGCAGCCAAGGGCTGGGCCACCCCACTGAAGCTTTCTTT; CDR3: CASSQGLGHPTEAFF
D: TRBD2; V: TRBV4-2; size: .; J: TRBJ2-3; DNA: TGTGCCAGCAGCCAAGATCGTCAGCGGGGCCACACAGATACGCAGTATTTT; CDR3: CASSQDRQRGHTDTQYF
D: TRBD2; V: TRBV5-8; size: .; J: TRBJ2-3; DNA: TGTGCCAGCAGCTTCAATCCCTCTACTAGCGGGAGAACAGATACGCAGTATTTT; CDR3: CASSFNPSTSGRTDTQYF
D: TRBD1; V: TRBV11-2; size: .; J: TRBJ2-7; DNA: TGTGCCAGCAGCTTCCTCAGGGGGAACCCCCACGAGCAGTACTTC; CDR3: CASSFLRGNPHEQYF
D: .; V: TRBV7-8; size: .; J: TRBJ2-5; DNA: TGTGCCAGCAGCTCCTTCTCTAGACGAGAGACCCAGTACTTC; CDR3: CASSSFSRRETQYF
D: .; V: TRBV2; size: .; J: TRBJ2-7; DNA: TGTGCCAGCAGTGTTACAGGGTCAAAAGACGAGCAGTACTTC; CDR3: CASSVTGSKDEQYF
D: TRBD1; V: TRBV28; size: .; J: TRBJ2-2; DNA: TGTGCCAGCAGTTCTCCCGGGACAGGGAGCGGGGAGCTGTTTTTT; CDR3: CASSSPGTGSGELFF
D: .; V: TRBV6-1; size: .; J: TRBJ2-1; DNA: TGTGCCAGCGAGGGAAGCTCCTACAATGAGCAGTTCTTC; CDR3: CASEGSSYNEQFF
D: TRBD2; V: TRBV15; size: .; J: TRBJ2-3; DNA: TGTGCCACCAGCAGAGATATCGGTGTGGGGAGGGCCCTTACAGATACGCAGTATTTT; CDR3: CATSRDIGVGRALTDTQYF
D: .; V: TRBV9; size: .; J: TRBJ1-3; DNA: TGTGCCAGCAGCCCGACAGCATCATTCTCTGGAAACACCATATATTTT; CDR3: CASSPTASFSGNTIYF